This entry lists 18 T cell receptor beta chains sequenced from one sample in a study of blood T cell repertoires in COVID-19. Generated by immunoSEQ multiplex PCR, the TCRdb table keeps only in-frame clones and is missing some. The data hold a few hundred thousand clones, with 80% to 90% observed a single time. Sequencing used PBMCs or T cells enriched from blood (not recorded which). The receptors originated from a woman under 30 who had recovered from COVID-19.

This chain links TRBV9 with TRBJ2-7; D perhaps matches TRBD2 (5 bases). The germline V and J ends were trimmed by 0 bases and 4 bases, with 17 bases remaining between them. CDR3 size: 16 residues. CDR1 and CDR2 (germline): SGDLS, YYNGEE. This chain's CDR3 is CASSVEDLSAPYEQYF. The CDR3 coding sequence is TGTGCCAGCAGCGTAGAGGACTTATCGGCCCCTTACGAGCAGTACTTC.

This clone was detected a few times. V gene TRBV5-1 combines with J gene TRBJ1-2, with TRBD1 matching 9 bases. Germline V CDR1 and CDR2: SGHRS, YFSETQ. With 0 bases clipped from V and 6 bases from J, the junction kept 6 bases outside the gene matches. The CDR3 loop spans 15 amino acids. In DNA, the CDR3 is TGCGCCAGCAGCTTGGCCGGTACAGGGGGCGATGGCTACACCTTC. Protein product: CASSLAGTGGDGYTF.

The V and J genes are TRBV7-8 and TRBJ2-7; maybe TRBD1 (6 bases). V lost 5 bases and J lost 5, with 19 bases in between. CDR1 and CDR2 from the germline V gene are SGHVS and FQNEAQ. This CDR3 comprises 15 residues. DNA of the CDR3: TGTGCCAGCAGCGCAAACCAGGGGCAGGGAAACGAGCAGTACTTC. Translated: CASSANQGQGNEQYF.

This chain uses TRBV9 with TRBJ1-2; unclear D gene. Between the trimmed V and J ends, which lost 4 bases and 0 bases, there was a span of 13 bases. There are 15 residues in the CDR3. Germline V lookup: CDR1 SGDLS, CDR2 YYNGEE. As DNA, the CDR3 is TGTGCCAGCAGCCCCGCGGGCAGGACTAACTATGGCTACACCTTC. This encodes CASSPAGRTNYGYTF.

The CDR3 reads CASTPQGLAYEQYF. The CDR3 DNA is TGTGCCAGCACCCCTCAGGGACTAGCCTACGAGCAGTACTTC. The V and J genes are TRBV7-2 and TRBJ2-7, with TRBD2 matching 8 bases. CDR1 is SGHTA and CDR2 is FQGNSA in the germline V gene. V shed 7 bases and J 2 bases; nucleotides not matched to a gene: 7. The CDR3 spans 14 residues.

The V and J genes are TRBV7-8 and TRBJ1-2; TRBD1 matches 9 bases. Germline CDR1 is SGHVS and CDR2 is FQNEAQ. V was pared by 4 bases and J by 4 bases, with 7 bases of the junction left unmatched. The CDR3 is made up of 15 amino acids. This CDR3 is CASSSRQGDGYGYTF. The CDR3 nucleotides are TGTGCCAGCAGCTCAAGACAGGGGGACGGCTATGGCTACACCTTC.

This chain connects TRBV11-2 to TRBJ2-3, with 12 bases that match TRBD1. The junction had 3 bases not matched to a gene; V was cut back by 5 bases and J by 0 bases. CDR3 size: 16 residues. CDR1 and CDR2 (germline): SGHAT, FQNNGV. Here the CDR3 reads CASSAGQGASTDTQYF. In DNA form, the CDR3 reads TGTGCCAGCAGCGCGGGACAGGGGGCGAGCACAGATACGCAGTATTTT.

V and J are TRBV2 and TRBJ1-6; TRBD1 matches at 9 bases. Trimming at V came to 5 bases and at J to 8 bases, leaving 7 bases not matched to a gene. The CDR3 contains 15 residues. CDR1 and CDR2 from the germline V gene are SNHLY and FYNNEI. CDR3 DNA sequence: TGTGCCAGCAGTCGGACAGGGGCTGGTGATTCACCCCTCCACTTT. Amino acid sequence: CASSRTGAGDSPLHF.

The rearrangement links TRBV5-6 to TRBJ1-1; 7 nucleotides agree with TRBD1. The CDR3 has 13 residues. CDR1 is SGHDT, CDR2 YYEEEE, per germline. The J segment lost 4 bases and the V segment lost 2 bases, leaving 2 bases of the junction unmatched. The CDR3 sequence is CASSFYRGTEAFF. The CDR3 bases are TGTGCCAGCAGCTTCTACAGGGGCACTGAAGCTTTCTTT.

The chain uses TRBV5-1 and TRBJ1-1; 7 bases fit TRBD1. Germline CDR1 and CDR2: SGHRS and YFSETQ. There are 14 residues in the CDR3. The J segment lost 8 bases and the V segment lost 3 bases, leaving 10 bases of the junction unmatched. CDR3 region: CASSSRQGVGEAFF. The CDR3 bases are TGCGCCAGCAGCTCCCGACAGGGAGTAGGGGAAGCTTTCTTT.

The rearrangement joins TRBV3-1 (or the pseudogene TRBV3-2) to TRBJ2-2; 7 bases are a match to TRBD2. Germline lookup yields CDR1 LGHDT and CDR2 YNNKEL (reference sequence). J was trimmed by 1 base and V by 6 bases; bases with no gene match: 8. This CDR3 is 16 amino acids long. This CDR3 reads CASRGSGERNTGELFF. The CDR3 DNA reads TGTGCCAGCAGGGGAAGCGGGGAACGGAACACCGGGGAGCTGTTTTTT.

This clone was counted once. J is TRBJ2-3 and V is TRBV6-5; 8 bases fit TRBD1. The CDR3 length is 14 residues. The J segment lost 1 base and the V segment lost 6 bases, leaving 3 bases of the junction unmatched. CDR1 and CDR2 from the germline V gene are MNHEY and SVGAGI. The DNA of the CDR3 is TGTGCCAGCAGAGGACAGGGCGGCACAGATACGCAGTATTTT. This translates into CASRGQGGTDTQYF.

The rearrangement uses TRBV3-1 (or the pseudogene TRBV3-2) and TRBJ2-5; 9 nucleotides match TRBD1. CDR1 is LGHDT and CDR2 is YNNKEL in the germline V gene (reference sequence). The CDR3 contains 15 residues. V dropped 6 bases and J dropped 3; count of bases not matched to a gene: 8. The CDR3 DNA reads TGTGCCAGCAGGCCCGGGACAGGGTTCGAAGAGACCCAGTACTTC. It codes for CASRPGTGFEETQYF.

The chain uses TRBV25-1 and TRBJ2-7, with 8 bases aligning to TRBD1. The CDR3 totals 15 residues. V gave up 3 bases and J gave up 3 bases; unmatched junction bases: 7. The V gene's germline CDR1 is MGHDK and CDR2 SYGVNS. CDR3 DNA sequence: TGTGCCAGCAGTGATCCGGGACAGGTCGACTACGAGCAGTACTTC. Translation: CASSDPGQVDYEQYF.

This chain links TRBV7-6 with TRBJ1-1, with 7 bases aligning to TRBD1. In germline, CDR1 is SGHVS, CDR2 FNYEAQ. V lost 0 bases, J lost 5 bases, and 9 bases stayed unmatched. The CDR3 sequence is 16 residues long. In DNA form, the CDR3 reads TGTGCCAGCAGCTTAGCCTTGACAGGGTTGAGGACTGAAGCTTTCTTT. Protein: CASSLALTGLRTEAFF. The variable domain in full, with the rest retrieved from reference TRBV7-6 and TRBJ1-1, is GAGVSQSPRYKVTKRGQDVALRCDPISGHVSLYWYRQALGQGPEFLTYFNYEAQQDKSGLPNDRFSAERPEGSISTLTIQRTEQRDSAMYRCASSLALTGLRTEAFFGQGTRLTVV.

V and J are TRBV19 and TRBJ1-2; the match to TRBD1 covers 7 bases. This CDR3 spans 14 amino acids. V was pared by 6 bases and J by 3 bases, with 7 bases of the junction left unmatched. CDR1 is LNHDA, CDR2 SQIVND, per germline (reference sequence). CDR3 protein: CASRDTGTDYGYTF. Here the CDR3 DNA reads TGTGCCAGTAGAGATACCGGGACAGACTATGGCTACACCTTC.

The chain is built from TRBV19 and TRBJ1-1; no firm D call. CDR1 and CDR2 from the germline V gene are LNHDA and SQIVND (reference sequence). The V and J ends lost 7 bases and 0 bases respectively, with 9 bases between them. CDR3 length: 13 residues. CDR3 nucleotide sequence: TGTGCCAGTACGAGGATGATGAACACTGAAGCTTTCTTT. Translated, it gives CASTRMMNTEAFF.

This chain uses TRBV6-5 with TRBJ2-7, with D perhaps matching TRBD2 (6 bases). The length of the CDR3 is 15 residues. With 3 bases removed from V and 5 bases from J, the gap between germline ends came to 17 bases. CDR1 is MNHEY and CDR2 is SVGAGI in the germline V gene. This chain's CDR3 is CASSYVGSTTDEQYF. In nucleotides, the CDR3 is TGTGCCAGCAGTTATGTCGGGAGCACCACCGACGAGCAGTACTTC.